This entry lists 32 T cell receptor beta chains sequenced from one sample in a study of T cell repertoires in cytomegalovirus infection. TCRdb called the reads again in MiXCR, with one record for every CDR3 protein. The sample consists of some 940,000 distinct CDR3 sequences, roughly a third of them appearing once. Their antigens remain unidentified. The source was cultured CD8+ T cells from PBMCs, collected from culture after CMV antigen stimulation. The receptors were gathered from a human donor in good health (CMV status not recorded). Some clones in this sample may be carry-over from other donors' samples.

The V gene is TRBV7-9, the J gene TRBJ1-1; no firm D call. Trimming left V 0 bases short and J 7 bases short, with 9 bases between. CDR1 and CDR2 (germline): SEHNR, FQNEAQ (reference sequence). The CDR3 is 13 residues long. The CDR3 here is CASSLASQNEAFF. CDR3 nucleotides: TGTGCCAGCAGCTTAGCGAGCCAGAATGAAGCTTTCTTT.

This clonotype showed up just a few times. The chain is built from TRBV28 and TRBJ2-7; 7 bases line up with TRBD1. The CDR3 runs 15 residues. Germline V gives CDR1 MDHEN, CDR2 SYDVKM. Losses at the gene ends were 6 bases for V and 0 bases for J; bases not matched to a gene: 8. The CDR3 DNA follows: TGTGCCAGCAGACACACAGGGGTTCGCTCCTACGAGCAGTACGTC. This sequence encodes CASRHTGVRSYEQYV.

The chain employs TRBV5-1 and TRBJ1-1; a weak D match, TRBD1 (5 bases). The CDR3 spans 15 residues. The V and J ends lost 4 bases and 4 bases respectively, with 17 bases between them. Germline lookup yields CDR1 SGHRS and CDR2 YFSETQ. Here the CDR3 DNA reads TGCGCCAGCAGCGCTGATTCAGGGTGGGGCACTGAAGCTTTCTTT. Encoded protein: CASSADSGWGTEAFF.

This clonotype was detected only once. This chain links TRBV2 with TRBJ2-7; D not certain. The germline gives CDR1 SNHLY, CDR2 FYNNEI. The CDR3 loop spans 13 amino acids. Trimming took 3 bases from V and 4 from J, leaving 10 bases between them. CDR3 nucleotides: TGTGCCAGCAGTGAGTGGCAGAAGTACGAGCAGTACTTC. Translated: CASSEWQKYEQYF.

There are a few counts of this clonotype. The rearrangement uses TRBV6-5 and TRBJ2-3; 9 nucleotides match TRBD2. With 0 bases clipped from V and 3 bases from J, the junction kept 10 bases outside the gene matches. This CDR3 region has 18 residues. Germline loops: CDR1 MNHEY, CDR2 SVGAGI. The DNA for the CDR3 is TGTGCCAGCAGTTACTCGATATTTAGACTAGCGGAGACAGATACGCAGTATTTT. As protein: CASSYSIFRLAETDTQYF.

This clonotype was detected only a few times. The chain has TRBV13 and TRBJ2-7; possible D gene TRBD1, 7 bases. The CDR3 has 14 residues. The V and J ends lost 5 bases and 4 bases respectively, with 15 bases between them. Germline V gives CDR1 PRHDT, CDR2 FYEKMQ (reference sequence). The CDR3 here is CASSRGTALYEQYV. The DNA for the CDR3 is TGTGCCAGCAGCCGCGGGACAGCGCTTTACGAGCAGTACGTC.

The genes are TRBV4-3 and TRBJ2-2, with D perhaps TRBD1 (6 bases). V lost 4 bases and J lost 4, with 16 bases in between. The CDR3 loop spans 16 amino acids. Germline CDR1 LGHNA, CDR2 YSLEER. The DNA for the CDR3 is TGCGCCAGCAGCCGGAACAGGGTCGAGGGCACCGGGGAGCTGTTTTTT. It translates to CASSRNRVEGTGELFF.

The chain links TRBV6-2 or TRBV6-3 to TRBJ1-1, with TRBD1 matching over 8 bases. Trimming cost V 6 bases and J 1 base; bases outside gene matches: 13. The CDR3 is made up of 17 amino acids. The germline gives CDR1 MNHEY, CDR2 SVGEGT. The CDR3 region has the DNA TGTGCCAGCAGCTACGACCGGACAGGGACTACGAACACTGAAGCTTTCTTT. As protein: CASSYDRTGTTNTEAFF.

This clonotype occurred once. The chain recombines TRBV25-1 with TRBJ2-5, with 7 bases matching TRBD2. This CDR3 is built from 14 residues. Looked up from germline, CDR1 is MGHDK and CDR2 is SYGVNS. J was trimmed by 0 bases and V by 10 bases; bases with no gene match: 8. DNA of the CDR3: TGTGCCATGGGTGGCGGGGGACACCAAGAGACCCAGTACTTC. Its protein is CAMGGGGHQETQYF.

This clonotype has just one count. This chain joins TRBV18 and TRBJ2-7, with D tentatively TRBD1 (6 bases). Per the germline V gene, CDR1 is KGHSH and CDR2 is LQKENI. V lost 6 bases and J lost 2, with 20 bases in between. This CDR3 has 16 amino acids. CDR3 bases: TGTGCCAGCTCGCCCACCTCAGGGGAAAATGCCTACGAGCAGTACTTC. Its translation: CASSPTSGENAYEQYF.

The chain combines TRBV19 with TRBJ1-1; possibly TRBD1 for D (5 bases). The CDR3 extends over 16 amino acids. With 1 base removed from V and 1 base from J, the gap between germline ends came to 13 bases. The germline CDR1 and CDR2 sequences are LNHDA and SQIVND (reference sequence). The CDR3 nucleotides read TGTGCCAGTAGTATAGCCCAGGGCGGGGAGAACACTGAAGCTTTCTTT. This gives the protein CASSIAQGGENTEAFF.

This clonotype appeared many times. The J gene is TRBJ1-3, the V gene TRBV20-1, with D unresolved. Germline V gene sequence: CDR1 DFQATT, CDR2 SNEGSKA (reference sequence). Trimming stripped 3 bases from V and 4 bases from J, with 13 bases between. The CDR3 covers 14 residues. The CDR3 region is CSASVRTRGNTIYF. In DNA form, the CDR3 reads TGCAGTGCTAGCGTCAGGACGCGCGGAAACACCATATATTTT.

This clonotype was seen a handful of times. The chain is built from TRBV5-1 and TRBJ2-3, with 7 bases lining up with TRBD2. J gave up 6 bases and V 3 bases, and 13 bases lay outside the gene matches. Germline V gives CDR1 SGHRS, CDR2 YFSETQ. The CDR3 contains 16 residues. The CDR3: CASSSDQRGSMDTQYF. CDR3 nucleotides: TGCGCCAGCAGCTCCGACCAGCGGGGTTCTATGGATACGCAGTATTTT.

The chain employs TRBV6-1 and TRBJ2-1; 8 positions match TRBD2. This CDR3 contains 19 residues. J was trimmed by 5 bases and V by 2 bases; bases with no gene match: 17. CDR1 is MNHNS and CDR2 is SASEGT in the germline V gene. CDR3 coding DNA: TGTGCCAGCAGTGAACTCGGACTAGCCGCCCCTGGCGTAAACAATGAGCAGTTCTTC. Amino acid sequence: CASSELGLAAPGVNNEQFF.

The CDR3 is CSARDRTSGTQETQYF. CDR3 bases: TGCAGTGCTAGAGACCGGACTAGCGGAACACAAGAGACCCAGTACTTC. The V gene is TRBV20-1, the J gene TRBJ2-5; 10 bases match TRBD2. Germline V lookup: CDR1 DFQATT, CDR2 SNEGSKA (reference sequence). This CDR3 is built from 16 residues. V was clipped by 0 bases and J by 2 bases; unmatched bases: 6.

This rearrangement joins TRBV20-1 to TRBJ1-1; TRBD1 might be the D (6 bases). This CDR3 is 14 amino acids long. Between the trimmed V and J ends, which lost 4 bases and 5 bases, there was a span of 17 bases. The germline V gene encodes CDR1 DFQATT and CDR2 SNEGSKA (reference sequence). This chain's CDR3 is CSANQQGLRTEAFF. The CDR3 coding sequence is TGCAGTGCTAATCAGCAGGGGTTGAGAACTGAAGCTTTCTTT.

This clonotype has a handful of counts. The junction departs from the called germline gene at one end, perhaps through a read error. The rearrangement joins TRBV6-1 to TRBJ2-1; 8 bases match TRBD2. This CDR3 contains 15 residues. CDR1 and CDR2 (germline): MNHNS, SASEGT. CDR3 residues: CASSVVGGAYDEQFF. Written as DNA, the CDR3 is TGTGCCAGCAGTGTTGTCGGGGGGGCCTACGATGAGCAGTTCTTC.

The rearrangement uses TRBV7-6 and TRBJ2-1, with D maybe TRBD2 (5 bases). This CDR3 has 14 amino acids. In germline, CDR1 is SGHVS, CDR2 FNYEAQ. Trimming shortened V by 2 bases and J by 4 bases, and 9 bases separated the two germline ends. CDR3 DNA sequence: TGTGCCAGCAGCTTAAAGCGACTATACAATGAGCAGTTCTTC. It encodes CASSLKRLYNEQFF.

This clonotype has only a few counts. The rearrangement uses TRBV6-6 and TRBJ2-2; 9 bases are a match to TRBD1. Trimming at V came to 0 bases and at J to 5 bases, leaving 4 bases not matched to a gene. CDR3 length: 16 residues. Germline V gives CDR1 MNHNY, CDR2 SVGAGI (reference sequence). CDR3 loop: CASSYSTGGRTGELFF. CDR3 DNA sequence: TGTGCCAGCAGTTACTCAACAGGGGGCAGGACCGGGGAGCTGTTTTTT.

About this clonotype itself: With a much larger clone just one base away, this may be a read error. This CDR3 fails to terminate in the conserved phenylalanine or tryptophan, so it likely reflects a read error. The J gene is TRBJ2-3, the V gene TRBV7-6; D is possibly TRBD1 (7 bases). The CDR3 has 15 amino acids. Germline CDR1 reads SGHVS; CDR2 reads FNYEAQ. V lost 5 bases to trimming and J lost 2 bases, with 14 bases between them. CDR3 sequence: CASSRGGGLTDTQYS. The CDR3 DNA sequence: TGTGCCAGCAGCCGCGGAGGGGGCCTCACAGATACGCAGTATTCT.

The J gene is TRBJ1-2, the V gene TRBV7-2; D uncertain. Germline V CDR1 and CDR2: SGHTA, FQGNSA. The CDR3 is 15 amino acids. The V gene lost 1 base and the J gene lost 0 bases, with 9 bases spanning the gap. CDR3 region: CASSLVSSANYGYTF. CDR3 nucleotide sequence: TGTGCCAGCAGCTTAGTGTCGTCAGCTAACTATGGCTACACCTTC.

The CDR3 spells CASSPRTGSYSGNTIYF. The DNA for the CDR3 is TGTGCCAGCAGCCCGCGTACCGGCTCCTACTCTGGAAACACCATATATTTT. The genes are TRBV7-2 and TRBJ1-3, with D hard to call. The germline CDR1 and CDR2 sequences are SGHTA and FQGNSA. Trimming stripped 5 bases from V and 0 bases from J, with 17 bases between. CDR3 length: 17 amino acids. The full variable domain, completed using reference TRBV7-2 and TRBJ1-3, is GAGVSQSPSNKVTEKGKDVELRCDPISGHTALYWYRQSLGQGLEFLIYFQGNSAPDKSGLPSDRFSAERTGGSVSTLTIQRTQQEDSAVYLCASSPRTGSYSGNTIYFGEGSWLTVV.

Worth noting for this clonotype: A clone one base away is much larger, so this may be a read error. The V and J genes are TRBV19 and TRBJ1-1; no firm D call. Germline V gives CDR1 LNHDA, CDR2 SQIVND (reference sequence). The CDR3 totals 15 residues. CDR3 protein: CGSSMYLGPNTEAFF. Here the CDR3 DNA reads TGTGGCAGTAGTATGTATTTGGGCCCAAACACTGAAGCTTTCTTT.

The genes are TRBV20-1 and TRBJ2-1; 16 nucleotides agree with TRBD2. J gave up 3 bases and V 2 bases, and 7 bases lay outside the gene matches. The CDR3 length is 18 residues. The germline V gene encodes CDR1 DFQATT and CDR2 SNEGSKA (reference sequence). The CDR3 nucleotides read TGCAGTGCTAGATCGGGACTAGCGGGGGGGGGCTACTACAATGAGCAGTTCTTC. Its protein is CSARSGLAGGGYYNEQFF.

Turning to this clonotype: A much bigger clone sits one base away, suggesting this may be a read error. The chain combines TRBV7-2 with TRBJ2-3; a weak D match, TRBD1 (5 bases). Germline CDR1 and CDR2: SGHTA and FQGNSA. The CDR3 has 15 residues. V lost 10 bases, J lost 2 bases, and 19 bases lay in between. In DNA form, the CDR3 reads TGTGCCACCAACTCGAACAGGCCCTACACAGATACGCAGTATTTT. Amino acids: CATNSNRPYTDTQYF.

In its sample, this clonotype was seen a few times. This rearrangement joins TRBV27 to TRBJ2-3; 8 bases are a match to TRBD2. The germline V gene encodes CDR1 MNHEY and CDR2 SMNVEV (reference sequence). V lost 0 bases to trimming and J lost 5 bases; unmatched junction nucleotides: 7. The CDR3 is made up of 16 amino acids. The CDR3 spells CASSLSVAGWGDTQYF. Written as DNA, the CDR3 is TGTGCCAGCAGTTTATCGGTAGCGGGGTGGGGAGATACGCAGTATTTT.

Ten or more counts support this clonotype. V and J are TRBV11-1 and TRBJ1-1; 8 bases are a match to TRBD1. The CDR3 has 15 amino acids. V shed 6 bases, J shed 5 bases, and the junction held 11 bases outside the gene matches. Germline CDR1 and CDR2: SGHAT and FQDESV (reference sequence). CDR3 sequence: CASSLLRGRKTEAFF. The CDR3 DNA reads TGTGCCAGCAGTTTACTCAGGGGGCGGAAAACTGAAGCTTTCTTT.

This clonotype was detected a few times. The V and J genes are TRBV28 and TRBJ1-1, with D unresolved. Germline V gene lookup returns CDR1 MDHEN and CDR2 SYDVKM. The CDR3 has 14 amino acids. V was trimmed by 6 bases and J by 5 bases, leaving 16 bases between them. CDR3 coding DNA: TGTGCCAGCAGCCATCCGGCGGAGACGACTGAAGCTTTCTTT. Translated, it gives CASSHPAETTEAFF.

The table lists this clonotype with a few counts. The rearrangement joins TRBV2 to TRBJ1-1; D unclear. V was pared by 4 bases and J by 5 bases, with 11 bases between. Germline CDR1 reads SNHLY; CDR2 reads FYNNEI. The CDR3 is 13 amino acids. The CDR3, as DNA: TGTGCCAGCAGTGTGACGTTGGGGACTGAAGCTTTCTTT. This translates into CASSVTLGTEAFF.

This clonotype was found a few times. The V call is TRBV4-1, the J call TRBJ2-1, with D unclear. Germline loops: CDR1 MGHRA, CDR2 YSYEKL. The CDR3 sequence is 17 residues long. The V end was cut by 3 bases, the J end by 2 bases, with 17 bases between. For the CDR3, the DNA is TGCGCCAGCAGCCAGACGTTCCCCACTTTGGCCTACAATGAGCAGTTCTTC. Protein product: CASSQTFPTLAYNEQFF.

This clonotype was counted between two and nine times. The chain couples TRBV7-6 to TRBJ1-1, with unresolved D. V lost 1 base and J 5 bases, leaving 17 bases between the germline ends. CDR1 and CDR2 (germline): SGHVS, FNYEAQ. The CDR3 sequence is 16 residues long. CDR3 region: CASSLDRATPGTEAFF. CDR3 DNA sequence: TGTGCCAGCAGCTTAGATCGGGCTACACCTGGGACTGAAGCTTTCTTT.

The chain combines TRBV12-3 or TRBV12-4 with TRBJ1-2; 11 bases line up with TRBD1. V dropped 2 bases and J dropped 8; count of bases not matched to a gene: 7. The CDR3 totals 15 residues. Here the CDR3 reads CASSLSGQGAGGYTF. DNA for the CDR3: TGTGCCAGCAGTTTATCCGGACAGGGGGCAGGGGGCTACACCTTC.